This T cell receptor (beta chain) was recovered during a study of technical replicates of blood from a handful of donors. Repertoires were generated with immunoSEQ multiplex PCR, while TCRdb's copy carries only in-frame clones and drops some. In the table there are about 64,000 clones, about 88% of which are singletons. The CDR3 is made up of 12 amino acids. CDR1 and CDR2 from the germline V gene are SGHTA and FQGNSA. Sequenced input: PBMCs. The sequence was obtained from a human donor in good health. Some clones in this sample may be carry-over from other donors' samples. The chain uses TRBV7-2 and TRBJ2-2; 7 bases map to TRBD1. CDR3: CVLKGARGELFF. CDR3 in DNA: TGTGTGTTGAAGGGGGCGAGGGGGGAGCTGTTTTTT.